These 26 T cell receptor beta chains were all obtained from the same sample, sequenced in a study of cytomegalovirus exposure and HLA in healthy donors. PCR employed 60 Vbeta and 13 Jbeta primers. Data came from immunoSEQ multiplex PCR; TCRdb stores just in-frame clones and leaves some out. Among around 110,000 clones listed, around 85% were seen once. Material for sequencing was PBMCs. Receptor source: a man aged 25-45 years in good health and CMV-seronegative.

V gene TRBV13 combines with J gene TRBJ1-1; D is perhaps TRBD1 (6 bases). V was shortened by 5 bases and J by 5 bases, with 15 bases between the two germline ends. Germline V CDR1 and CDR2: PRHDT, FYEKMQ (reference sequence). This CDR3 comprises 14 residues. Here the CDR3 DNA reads TGTGCCAGCAGCGCAAGGGGGATTGGTACTGAAGCTTTCTTT. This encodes CASSARGIGTEAFF. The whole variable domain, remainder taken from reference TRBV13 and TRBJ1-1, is AAGVIQSPRHLIKEKRETATLKCYPIPRHDTVYWYQQGPGQDPQFLISFYEKMQSDKGSIPDRFSAQQFSDYHSELNMSSLELGDSALYFCASSARGIGTEAFFGQGTRLTVV.

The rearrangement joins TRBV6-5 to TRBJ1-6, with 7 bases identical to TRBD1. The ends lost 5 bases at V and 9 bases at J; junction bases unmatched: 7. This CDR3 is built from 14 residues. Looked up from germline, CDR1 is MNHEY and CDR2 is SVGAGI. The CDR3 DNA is TGTGCCAGCAGTCGGGACAGTAGGGCTTCACCCCTCCACTTT. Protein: CASSRDSRASPLHF.

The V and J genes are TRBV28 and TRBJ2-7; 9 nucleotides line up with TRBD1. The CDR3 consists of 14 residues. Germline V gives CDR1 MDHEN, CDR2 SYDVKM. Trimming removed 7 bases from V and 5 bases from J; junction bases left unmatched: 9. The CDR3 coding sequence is TGTGCCAGCAATTGGGGACAGGGTCCGGACGAGCAGTACTTC. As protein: CASNWGQGPDEQYF.

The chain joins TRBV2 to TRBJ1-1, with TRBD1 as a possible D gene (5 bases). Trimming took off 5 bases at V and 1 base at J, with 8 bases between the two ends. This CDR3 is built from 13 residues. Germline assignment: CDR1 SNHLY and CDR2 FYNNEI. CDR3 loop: CASSTGQNTEAFF. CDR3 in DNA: TGTGCCAGCAGTACCGGACAGAACACTGAAGCTTTCTTT.

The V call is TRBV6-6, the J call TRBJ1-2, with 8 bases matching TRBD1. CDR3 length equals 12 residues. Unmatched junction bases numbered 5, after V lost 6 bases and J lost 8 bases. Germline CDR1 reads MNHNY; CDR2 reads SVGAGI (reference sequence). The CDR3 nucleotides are TGTGCCAGCAGCCAATCAGGGGGCGGCTACACCTTC. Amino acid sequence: CASSQSGGGYTF.

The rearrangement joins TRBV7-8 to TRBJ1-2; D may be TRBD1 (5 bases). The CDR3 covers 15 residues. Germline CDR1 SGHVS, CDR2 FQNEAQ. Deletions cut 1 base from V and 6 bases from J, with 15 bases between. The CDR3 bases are TGTGCCAGCAGCTTAGAGCGGGACGCGGGGAATGGCTACACCTTC. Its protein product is CASSLERDAGNGYTF.

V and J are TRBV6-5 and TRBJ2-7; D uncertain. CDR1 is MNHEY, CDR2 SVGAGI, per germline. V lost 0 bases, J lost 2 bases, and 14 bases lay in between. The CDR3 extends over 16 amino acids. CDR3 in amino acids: CASSYSSTASTYEQYF. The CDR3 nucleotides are TGTGCCAGCAGTTACTCGTCTACAGCCTCAACCTACGAGCAGTACTTC.

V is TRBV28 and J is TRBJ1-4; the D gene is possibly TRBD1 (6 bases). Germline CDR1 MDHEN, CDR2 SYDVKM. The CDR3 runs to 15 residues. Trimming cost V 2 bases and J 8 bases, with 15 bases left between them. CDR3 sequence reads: CASSLRGRGGEKLFF. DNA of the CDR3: TGTGCCAGCAGTTTAAGGGGGAGGGGGGGGGAAAAACTGTTTTTT.

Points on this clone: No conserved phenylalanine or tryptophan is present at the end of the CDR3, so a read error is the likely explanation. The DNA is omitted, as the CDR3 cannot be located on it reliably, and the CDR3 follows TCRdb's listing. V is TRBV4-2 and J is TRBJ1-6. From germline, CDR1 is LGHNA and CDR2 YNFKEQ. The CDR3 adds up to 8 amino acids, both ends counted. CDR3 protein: CASSLGEA.

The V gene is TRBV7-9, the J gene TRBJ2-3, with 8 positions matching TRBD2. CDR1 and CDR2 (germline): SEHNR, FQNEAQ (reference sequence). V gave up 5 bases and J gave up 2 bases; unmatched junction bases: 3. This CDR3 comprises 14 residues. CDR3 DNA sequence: TGTGCCAGCAGCCATAGCGGGGCCACAGATACGCAGTATTTT. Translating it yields CASSHSGATDTQYF.

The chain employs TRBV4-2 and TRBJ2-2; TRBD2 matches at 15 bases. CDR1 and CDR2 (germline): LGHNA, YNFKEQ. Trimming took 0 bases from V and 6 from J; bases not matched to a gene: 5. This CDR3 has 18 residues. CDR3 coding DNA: TGTGCCAGCAGCCAAGAGCGGACTAGCGGGGGGGTAGCCGGGGAGCTGTTTTTT. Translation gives CASSQERTSGGVAGELFF.

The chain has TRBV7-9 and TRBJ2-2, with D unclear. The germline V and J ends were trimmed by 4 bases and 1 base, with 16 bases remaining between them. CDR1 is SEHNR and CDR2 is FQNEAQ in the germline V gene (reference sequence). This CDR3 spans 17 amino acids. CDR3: CASSSPLTTGNTGELFF. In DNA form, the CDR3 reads TGTGCCAGCAGCTCGCCCCTTACGACGGGGAACACCGGGGAGCTGTTTTTT.

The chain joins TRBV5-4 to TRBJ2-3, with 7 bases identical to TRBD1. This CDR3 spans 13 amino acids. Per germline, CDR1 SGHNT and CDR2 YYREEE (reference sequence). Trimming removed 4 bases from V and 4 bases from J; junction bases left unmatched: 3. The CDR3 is CASSPTGADTQYF. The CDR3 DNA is TGTGCCAGCAGCCCCACAGGGGCAGATACGCAGTATTTT.

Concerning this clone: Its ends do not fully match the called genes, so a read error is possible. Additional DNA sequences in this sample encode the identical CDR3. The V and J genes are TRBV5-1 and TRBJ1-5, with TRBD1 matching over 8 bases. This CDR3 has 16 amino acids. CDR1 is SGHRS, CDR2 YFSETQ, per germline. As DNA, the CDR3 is TGCGCCAGCAGCTTGGGGACAGGGAAGGGAAATCAGCCTCAGCATTTT. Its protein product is CASSLGTGKGNQPQHF. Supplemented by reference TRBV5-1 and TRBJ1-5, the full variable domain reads KAGVTQTPRYLIKTRGQQVTLSCSPISGHRSVSWYQQTPGQGLQFLFEYFSETQRNKGNFPGRFSGRQFSNSRSEMNVSTLELGDSALYLCASSLGTGKGNQPQHFGDGTRLSIL.

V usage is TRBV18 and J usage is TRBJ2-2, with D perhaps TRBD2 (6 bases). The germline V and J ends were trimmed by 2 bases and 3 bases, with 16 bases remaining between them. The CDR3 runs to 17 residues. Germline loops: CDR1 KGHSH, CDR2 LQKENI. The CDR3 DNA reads TGTGCCAGCTCACCAGAGGTCGGGGGTCCGGACACCGGGGAGCTGTTTTTT. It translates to CASSPEVGGPDTGELFF.

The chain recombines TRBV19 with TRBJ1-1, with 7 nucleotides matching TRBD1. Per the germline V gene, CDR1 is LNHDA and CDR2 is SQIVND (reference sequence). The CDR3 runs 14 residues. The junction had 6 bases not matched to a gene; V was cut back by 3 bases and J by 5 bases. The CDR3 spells CASSMRPGGTEAFF. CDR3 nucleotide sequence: TGTGCCAGTAGTATGAGGCCAGGGGGGACTGAAGCTTTCTTT.

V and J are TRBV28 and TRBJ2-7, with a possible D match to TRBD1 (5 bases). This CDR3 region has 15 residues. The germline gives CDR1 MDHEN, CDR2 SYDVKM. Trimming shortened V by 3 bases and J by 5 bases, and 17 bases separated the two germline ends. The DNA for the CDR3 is TGTGCCAGCAGTTTTTACCGGACACGCCCCCACGAGCAGTACTTC. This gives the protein CASSFYRTRPHEQYF.

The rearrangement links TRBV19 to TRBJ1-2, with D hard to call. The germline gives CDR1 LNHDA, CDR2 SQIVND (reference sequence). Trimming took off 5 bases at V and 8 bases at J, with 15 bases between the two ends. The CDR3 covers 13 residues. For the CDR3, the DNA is TGTGCCAGTAGTCCTGAGGGTCTCGGGGGCTACACCTTC. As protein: CASSPEGLGGYTF. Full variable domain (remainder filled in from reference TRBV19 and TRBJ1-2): DGGITQSPKYLFRKEGQNVTLSCEQNLNHDAMYWYRQDPGQGLRLIYYSQIVNDFQKGDIAEGYSVSREKKESFPLTVTSAQKNPTAFYLCASSPEGLGGYTFGSGTRLTVV.

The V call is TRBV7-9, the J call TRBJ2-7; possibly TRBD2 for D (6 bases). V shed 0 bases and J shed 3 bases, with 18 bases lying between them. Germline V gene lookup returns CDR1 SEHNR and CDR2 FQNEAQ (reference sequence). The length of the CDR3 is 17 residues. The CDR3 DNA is TGTGCCAGCAGCTTAGCTCTTGGTGGTCGGGAGCTCTACGAGCAGTACTTC. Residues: CASSLALGGRELYEQYF.

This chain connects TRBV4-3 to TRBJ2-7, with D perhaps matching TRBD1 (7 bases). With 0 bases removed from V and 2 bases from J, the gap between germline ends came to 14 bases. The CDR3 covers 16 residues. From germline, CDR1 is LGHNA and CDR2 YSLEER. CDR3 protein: CASSQDRGTAAYEQYF. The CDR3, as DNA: TGCGCCAGCAGCCAAGATCGGGGGACAGCGGCCTACGAGCAGTACTTC.

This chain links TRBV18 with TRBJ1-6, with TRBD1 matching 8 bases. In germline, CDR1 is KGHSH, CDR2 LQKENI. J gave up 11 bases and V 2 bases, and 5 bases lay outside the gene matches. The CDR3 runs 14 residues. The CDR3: CASSPEGQGTPLHF. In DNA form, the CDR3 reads TGTGCCAGCTCACCAGAAGGACAGGGTACACCCCTCCACTTT. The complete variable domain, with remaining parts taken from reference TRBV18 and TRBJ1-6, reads NAGVMQNPRHLVRRRGQEARLRCSPMKGHSHVYWYRQLPEEGLKFMVYLQKENIIDESGMPKERFSAEFPKEGPSILRIQQVVRGDSAAYFCASSPEGQGTPLHFGNGTRLTVT.

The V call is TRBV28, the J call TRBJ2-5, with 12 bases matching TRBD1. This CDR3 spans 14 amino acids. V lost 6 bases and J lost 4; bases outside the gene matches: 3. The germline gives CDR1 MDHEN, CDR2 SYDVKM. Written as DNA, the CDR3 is TGTGCCAGCAGGGGACAGGGGGCAGGAGAGACCCAGTACTTC. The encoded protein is CASRGQGAGETQYF.

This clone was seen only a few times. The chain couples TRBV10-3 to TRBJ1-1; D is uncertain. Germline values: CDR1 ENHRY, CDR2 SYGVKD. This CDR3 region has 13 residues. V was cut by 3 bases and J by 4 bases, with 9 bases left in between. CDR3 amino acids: CAISDLGATEAFF. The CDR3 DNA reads TGTGCCATCAGTGATTTGGGAGCCACTGAAGCTTTCTTT.

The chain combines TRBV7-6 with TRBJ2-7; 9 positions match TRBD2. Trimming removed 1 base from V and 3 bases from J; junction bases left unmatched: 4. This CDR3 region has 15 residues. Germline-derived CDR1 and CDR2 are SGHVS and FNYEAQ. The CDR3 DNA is TGTGCCAGCAGCTTAGAGGCGGGGGGGTACTACGAGCAGTACTTC. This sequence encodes CASSLEAGGYYEQYF.

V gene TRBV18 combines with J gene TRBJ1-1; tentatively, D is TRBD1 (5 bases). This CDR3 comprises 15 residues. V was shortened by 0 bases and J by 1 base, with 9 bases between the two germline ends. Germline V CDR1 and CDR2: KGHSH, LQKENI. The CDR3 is CASSPPIGGNTEAFF. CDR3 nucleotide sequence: TGTGCCAGCTCACCACCGATCGGGGGGAACACTGAAGCTTTCTTT.

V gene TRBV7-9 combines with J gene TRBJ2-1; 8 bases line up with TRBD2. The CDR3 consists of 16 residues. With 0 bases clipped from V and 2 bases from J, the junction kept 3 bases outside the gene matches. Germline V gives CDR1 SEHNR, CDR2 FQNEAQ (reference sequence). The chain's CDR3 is CASSLATSVTYNEQFF. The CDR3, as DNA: TGTGCCAGCAGCTTAGCGACTAGCGTTACCTACAATGAGCAGTTCTTC. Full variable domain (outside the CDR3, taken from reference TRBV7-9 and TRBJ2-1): DTGVSQNPRHKITKRGQNVTFRCDPISEHNRLYWYRQTLGQGPEFLTYFQNEAQLEKSRLLSDRFSAERPKGSFSTLEIQRTEQGDSAMYLCASSLATSVTYNEQFFGPGTRLTVL.